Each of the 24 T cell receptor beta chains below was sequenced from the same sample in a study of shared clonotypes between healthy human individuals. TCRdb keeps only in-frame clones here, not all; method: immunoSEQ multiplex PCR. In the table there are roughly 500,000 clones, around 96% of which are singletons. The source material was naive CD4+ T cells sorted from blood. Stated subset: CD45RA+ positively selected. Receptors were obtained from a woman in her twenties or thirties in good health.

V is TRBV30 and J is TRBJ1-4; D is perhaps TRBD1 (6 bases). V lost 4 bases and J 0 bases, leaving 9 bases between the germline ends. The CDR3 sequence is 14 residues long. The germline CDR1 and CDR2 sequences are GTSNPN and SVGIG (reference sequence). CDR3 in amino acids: CAWNWDTTNEKLFF. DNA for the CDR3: TGTGCCTGGAACTGGGACACAACTAATGAAAAACTGTTTTTT.

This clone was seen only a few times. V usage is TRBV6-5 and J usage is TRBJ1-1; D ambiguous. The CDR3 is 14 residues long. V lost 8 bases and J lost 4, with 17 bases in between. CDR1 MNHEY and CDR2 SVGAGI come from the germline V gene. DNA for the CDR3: TGTGCCAGCCTCGAGCCAGGAAGAGGCACTGAAGCTTTCTTT. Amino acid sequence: CASLEPGRGTEAFF.

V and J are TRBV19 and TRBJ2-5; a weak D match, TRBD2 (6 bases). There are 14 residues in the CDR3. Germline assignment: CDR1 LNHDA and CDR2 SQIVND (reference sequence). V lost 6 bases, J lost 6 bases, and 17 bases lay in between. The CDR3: CASSRPGDGKTQYF. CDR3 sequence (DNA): TGTGCCAGTAGCCGCCCGGGGGACGGGAAGACCCAGTACTTC.

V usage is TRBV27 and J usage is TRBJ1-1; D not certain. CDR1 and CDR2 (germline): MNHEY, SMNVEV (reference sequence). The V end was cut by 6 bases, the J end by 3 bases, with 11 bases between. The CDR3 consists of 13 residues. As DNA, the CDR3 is TGTGCCAGCAGCCGTACCGTGGACACTGAAGCTTTCTTT. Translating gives CASSRTVDTEAFF.

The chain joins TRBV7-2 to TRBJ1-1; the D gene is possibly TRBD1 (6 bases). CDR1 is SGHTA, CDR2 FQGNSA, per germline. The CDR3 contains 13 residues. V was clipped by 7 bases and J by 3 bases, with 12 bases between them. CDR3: CASTFGGYTEAFF. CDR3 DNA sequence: TGTGCCAGCACCTTCGGGGGCTACACTGAAGCTTTCTTT. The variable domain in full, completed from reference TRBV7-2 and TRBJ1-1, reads GAGVSQSPSNKVTEKGKDVELRCDPISGHTALYWYRQSLGQGLEFLIYFQGNSAPDKSGLPSDRFSAERTGGSVSTLTIQRTQQEDSAVYLCASTFGGYTEAFFGQGTRLTVV.

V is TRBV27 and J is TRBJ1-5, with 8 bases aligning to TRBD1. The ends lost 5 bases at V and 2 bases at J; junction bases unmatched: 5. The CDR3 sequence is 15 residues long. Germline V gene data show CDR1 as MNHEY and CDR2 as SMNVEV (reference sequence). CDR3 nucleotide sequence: TGTGCCAGCAGTCGGACAGGGTTAGGCAATCAGCCCCAGCATTTT. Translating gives CASSRTGLGNQPQHF.

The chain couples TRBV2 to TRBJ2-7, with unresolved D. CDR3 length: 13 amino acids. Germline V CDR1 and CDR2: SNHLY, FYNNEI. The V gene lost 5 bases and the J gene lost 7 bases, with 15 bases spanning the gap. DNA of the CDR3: TGTGCCAGCAGTTTGCCTTCATTAGGGGAGCAGTACTTC. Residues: CASSLPSLGEQYF.

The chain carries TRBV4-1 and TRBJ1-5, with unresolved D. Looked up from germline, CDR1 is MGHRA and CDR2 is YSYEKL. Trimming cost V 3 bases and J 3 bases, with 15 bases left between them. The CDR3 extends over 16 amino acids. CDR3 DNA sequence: TGCGCCAGCAGCCACACCCAAGACCGAAACAATCAGCCCCAGCATTTT. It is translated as CASSHTQDRNNQPQHF.

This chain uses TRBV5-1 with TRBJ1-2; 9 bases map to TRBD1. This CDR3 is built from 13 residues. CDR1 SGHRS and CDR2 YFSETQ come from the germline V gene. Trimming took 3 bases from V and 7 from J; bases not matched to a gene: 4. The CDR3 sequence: CASSWTGVGGYTF. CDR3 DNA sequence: TGCGCCAGCAGCTGGACAGGGGTTGGTGGCTACACCTTC.

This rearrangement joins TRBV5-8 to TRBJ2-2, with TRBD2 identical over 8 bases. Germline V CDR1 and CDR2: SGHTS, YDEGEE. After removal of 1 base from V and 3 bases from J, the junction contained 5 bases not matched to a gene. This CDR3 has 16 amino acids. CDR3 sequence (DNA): TGTGCCAGCAGCTTGTTGCGGGAGGTGTACACCGGGGAGCTGTTTTTT. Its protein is CASSLLREVYTGELFF. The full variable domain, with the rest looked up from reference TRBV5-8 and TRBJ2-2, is EAGVTQSPTHLIKTRGQQATLRCSPISGHTSVYWYQQALGLGLQFLLWYDEGEERNRGNFPPRFSGRQFPNYSSELNVNALELEDSALYLCASSLLREVYTGELFFGEGSRLTVL.

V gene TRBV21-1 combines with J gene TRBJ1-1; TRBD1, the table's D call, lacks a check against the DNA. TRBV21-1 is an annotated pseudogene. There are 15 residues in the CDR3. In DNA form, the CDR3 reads TGTGCCAGCAGCAAACAGAGACAGGCGAACACTGAAGCTTTCTTT. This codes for CASSKQRQANTEAFF.

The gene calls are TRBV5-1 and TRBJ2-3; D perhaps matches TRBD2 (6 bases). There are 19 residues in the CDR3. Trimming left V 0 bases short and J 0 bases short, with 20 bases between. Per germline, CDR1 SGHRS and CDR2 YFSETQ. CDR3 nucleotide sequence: TGCGCCAGCAGCTTGGGGGGCCGACTAGAGAGGGTTAGCACAGATACGCAGTATTTT. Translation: CASSLGGRLERVSTDTQYF.

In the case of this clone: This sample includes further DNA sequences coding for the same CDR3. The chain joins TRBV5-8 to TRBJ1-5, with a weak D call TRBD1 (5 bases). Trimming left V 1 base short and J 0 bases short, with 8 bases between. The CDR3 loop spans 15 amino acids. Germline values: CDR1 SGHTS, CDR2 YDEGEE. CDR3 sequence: CASSLRGYSNQPQHF. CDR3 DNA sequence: TGTGCCAGCAGCTTGCGGGGCTATAGCAATCAGCCCCAGCATTTT.

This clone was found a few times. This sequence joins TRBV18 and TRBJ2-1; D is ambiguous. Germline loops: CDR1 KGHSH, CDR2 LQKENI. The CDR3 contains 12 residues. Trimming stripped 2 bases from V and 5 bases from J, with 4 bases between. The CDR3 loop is CASSPYDNEQFF. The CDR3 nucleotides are TGTGCCAGCTCACCATACGACAATGAGCAGTTCTTC.

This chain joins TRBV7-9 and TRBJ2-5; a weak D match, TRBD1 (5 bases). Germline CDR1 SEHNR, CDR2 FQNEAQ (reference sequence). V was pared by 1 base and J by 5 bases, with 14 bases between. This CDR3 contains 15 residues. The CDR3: CASSLDAGLGETQYF. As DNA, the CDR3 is TGTGCCAGCAGCTTAGATGCAGGGCTGGGCGAGACCCAGTACTTC.

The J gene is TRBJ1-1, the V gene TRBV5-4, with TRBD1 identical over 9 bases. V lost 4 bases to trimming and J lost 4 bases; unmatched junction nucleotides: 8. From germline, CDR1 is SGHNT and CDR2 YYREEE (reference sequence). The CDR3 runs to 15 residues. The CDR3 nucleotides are TGTGCCAGCAGCCCGGGACAGGGTGAGGGCACTGAAGCTTTCTTT. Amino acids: CASSPGQGEGTEAFF.

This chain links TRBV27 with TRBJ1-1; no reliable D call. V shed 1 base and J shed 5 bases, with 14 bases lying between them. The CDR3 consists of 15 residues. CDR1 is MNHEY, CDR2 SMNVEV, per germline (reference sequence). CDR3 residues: CASSLFAGSSTEAFF. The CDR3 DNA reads TGTGCCAGCAGTTTATTCGCAGGTAGTTCTACTGAAGCTTTCTTT.

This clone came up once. The CDR3 spells CASSLVRGSYNEQFF. CDR3 coding DNA: TGTGCCAGCAGCTTAGTTAGAGGATCGTACAATGAGCAGTTCTTC. The chain recombines TRBV11-3 with TRBJ2-1; D not certain. Germline V gene lookup returns CDR1 SGHNT and CDR2 YENEEA. V was trimmed by 1 base and J by 4 bases, leaving 11 bases between them. The CDR3 runs to 15 residues. Looking up the rest from reference TRBV11-3 and TRBJ2-1 gives the full variable domain: EAGVVQSPRYKIIEKKQPVAFWCNPISGHNTLYWYLQNLGQGPELLIRYENEEAVDDSQLPKDRFSAERLKGVDSTLKIQPAELGDSAVYLCASSLVRGSYNEQFFGPGTRLTVL.

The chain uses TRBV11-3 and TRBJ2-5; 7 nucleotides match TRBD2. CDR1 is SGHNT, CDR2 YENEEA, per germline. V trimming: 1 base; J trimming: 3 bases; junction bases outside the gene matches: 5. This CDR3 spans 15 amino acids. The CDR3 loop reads CASSLGRLAEETQYF. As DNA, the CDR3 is TGTGCCAGCAGCTTAGGGCGACTAGCTGAAGAGACCCAGTACTTC.

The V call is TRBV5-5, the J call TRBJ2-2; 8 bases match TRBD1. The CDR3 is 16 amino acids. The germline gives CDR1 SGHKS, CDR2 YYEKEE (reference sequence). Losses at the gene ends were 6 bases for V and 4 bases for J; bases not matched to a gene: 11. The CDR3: CASTGQGLLSTGELFF. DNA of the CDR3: TGTGCCAGCACCGGACAGGGCCTTTTGAGCACCGGGGAGCTGTTTTTT.

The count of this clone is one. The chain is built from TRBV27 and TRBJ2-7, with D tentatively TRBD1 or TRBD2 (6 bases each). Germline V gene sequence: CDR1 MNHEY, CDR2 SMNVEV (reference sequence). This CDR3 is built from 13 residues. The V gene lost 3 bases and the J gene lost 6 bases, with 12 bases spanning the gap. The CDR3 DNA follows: TGTGCCAGCAGTTTTCTACAGGGAGGCGAGCAGTACTTC. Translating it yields CASSFLQGGEQYF.

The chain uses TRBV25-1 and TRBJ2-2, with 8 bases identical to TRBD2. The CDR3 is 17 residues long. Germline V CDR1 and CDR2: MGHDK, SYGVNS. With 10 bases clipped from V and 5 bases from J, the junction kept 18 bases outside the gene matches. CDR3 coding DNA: TGTGCCATCCGGAGGTCACTCGGGACTAGTCCTACCGGGGAGCTGTTTTTT. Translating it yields CAIRRSLGTSPTGELFF.

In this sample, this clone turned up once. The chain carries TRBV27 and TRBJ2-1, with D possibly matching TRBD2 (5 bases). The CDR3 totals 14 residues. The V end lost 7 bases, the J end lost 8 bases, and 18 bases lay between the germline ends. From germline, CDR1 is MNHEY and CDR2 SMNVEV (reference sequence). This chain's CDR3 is CASINKRVGHEQFF. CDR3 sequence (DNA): TGTGCCAGCATCAATAAGAGGGTTGGGCATGAGCAGTTCTTC.

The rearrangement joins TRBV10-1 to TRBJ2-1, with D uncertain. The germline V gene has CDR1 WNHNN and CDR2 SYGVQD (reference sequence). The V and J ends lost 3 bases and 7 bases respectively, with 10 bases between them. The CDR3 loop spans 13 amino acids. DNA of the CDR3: TGCGCCAGCAGTGACCGACTTAGGAATGAGCAGTTCTTC. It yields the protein CASSDRLRNEQFF.